Each of the 5 T cell receptor beta chains below was sequenced from the same sample in a study of T cells in Graves' hyperthyroidism and ophthalmopathy. Amplified TCR beta CDR3 regions derived from RNA transcripts. Using the HTBI primer set, a first-round RT-PCR was run on the TCR CDR3. TCRdb ran MiXCR on the multiplex PCR reads and lists one entry per CDR3 protein. The sample carries 600,000 or so distinct CDR3 sequences, roughly 17% recorded once. The sequencing input was blood. Source of these receptors: a woman aged 30 to 39 with Graves' hyperthyroidism.

This clonotype was observed many times. The chain joins TRBV20-1 to TRBJ1-5; D remains unclear. V gave up 3 bases and J gave up 5 bases, with 11 bases separating them. CDR3 length: 13 residues. In germline, CDR1 is DFQATT, CDR2 SNEGSKA (reference sequence). The CDR3 loop reads CSARVLLDQPQHF. The CDR3 DNA reads as TGCAGTGCTAGGGTTCTTCTTGATCAGCCCCAGCATTTT.

This chain links TRBV4-1 with TRBJ2-5; D unresolved. The CDR3 covers 14 residues. V dropped 4 bases and J dropped 0 bases, with 9 bases sitting between them. Germline V lookup: CDR1 MGHRA, CDR2 YSYEKL. The CDR3 loop reads CASSPRTYQETQYF. The CDR3 DNA follows: TGCGCCAGCAGCCCCCGCACATACCAAGAGACCCAGTACTTC.

At least ten counts were recorded for this clonotype. This chain links TRBV10-3 with TRBJ2-7, with TRBD1 matching 7 bases. V shed 11 bases and J 2 bases; nucleotides not matched to a gene: 6. The CDR3 runs 12 residues. Germline CDR1 reads ENHRY; CDR2 reads SYGVKD. The CDR3 loop is CAAGQVTYEQYF. CDR3 nucleotides: TGTGCCGCCGGACAGGTGACCTACGAGCAGTACTTC.

V usage is TRBV9 and J usage is TRBJ2-1; D gene unclear. The CDR3 consists of 18 residues. CDR1 SGDLS and CDR2 YYNGEE come from the germline V gene. V gave up 0 bases and J gave up 8 bases, with 24 bases separating them. The CDR3 DNA sequence: TGTGCCAGCAGCGTAGTTTGCCCCCGAGGTTACGGACGAGATGAGCAGTTCTTC. It translates to CASSVVCPRGYGRDEQFF.

This clonotype was counted once. The chain is built from TRBV6-2 or TRBV6-3 and TRBJ2-3; TRBD2 is a possible D gene (5 bases). The V end lost 6 bases, the J end lost 1 base, and 14 bases lay between the germline ends. In germline, CDR1 is MNHEY, CDR2 SVGEGT. This CDR3 has 15 amino acids. CDR3: CASSVSERRTDTQYF. The CDR3 DNA follows: TGTGCCAGCAGCGTGTCCGAGCGGCGCACAGATACGCAGTATTTT.